Shown below are 21 T cell receptor beta chains from a single sample sequenced in a study of CDR3 diversity in severe acne. MiXCR, run by TCRdb on the PCR reads, gives a single entry per CDR3 protein. The repertoire has 97,000 or so distinct CDR3 sequences, roughly half of them found once; the top ten carry 9.5% to 15%. The sequencing sample was made of blood. The receptors derive from a male donor with acne.

This chain links TRBV6-5 with TRBJ2-7, with TRBD2 identical over 11 bases. After removal of 6 bases from V and 4 bases from J, the junction contained 2 bases not matched to a gene. Germline loops: CDR1 MNHEY, CDR2 SVGAGI. This CDR3 has 13 amino acids. The CDR3 here is CASRLAGGYEQYF. The DNA of the CDR3 is TGTGCCAGCAGATTAGCGGGAGGGTACGAGCAGTACTTC.

This clonotype was found many times. This rearrangement joins TRBV15 to TRBJ1-2; no reliable D call. The CDR3 consists of 13 residues. V dropped 2 bases and J dropped 6 bases, with 10 bases sitting between them. Germline CDR1 and CDR2: LNHNV and YYDKDF (reference sequence). The CDR3 DNA follows: TGTGCCACCAGCAGACCTCCGTTTGATGGCTACACCTTC. Amino acid sequence: CATSRPPFDGYTF.

The chain's CDR3 is CASSSTGGGGEQFF. CDR3 sequence (DNA): TGTGCCAGCAGTTCCACCGGAGGGGGCGGGGAGCAGTTCTTC. This chain links TRBV28 with TRBJ2-1; tentative D call: TRBD1 (7 bases). Deletions cut 4 bases from V and 10 bases from J, with 17 bases between. The CDR3 loop spans 14 amino acids. Germline CDR1 and CDR2: MDHEN and SYDVKM.

This clonotype occurred once. This sequence joins TRBV25-1 and TRBJ1-5, with a possible D match to TRBD1 (6 bases). Per the germline V gene, CDR1 is MGHDK and CDR2 is SYGVNS. Trimming shortened V by 7 bases and J by 9 bases, and 10 bases separated the two germline ends. The CDR3 is 11 residues long. The CDR3 DNA reads TGTGCCAGCAAGGGGGGGTGGCCCCAGCATTTT. It specifies CASKGGWPQHF. Complete variable domain (other parts from reference TRBV25-1 and TRBJ1-5): EADIYQTPRYLVIGTGKKITLECSQTMGHDKMYWYQQDPGMELHLIHYSYGVNSTEKGDLSSESTVSRIRTEHFPLTLESARPSHTSQYLCASKGGWPQHFGDGTRLSIL.

This clonotype has at least ten counts. The chain has TRBV2 and TRBJ2-1, with TRBD1 matching 10 bases. This CDR3 spans 16 amino acids. Trimming at V came to 8 bases and at J to 7 bases, leaving 14 bases not matched to a gene. Germline loops: CDR1 SNHLY, CDR2 FYNNEI. The CDR3 is CASAKLPGTGENEQFF. CDR3 in DNA: TGTGCCAGCGCAAAACTACCCGGGACAGGGGAGAATGAGCAGTTCTTC.

The chain carries TRBV28 and TRBJ2-1; D uncertain. CDR3 length: 11 amino acids. Trimming removed 6 bases from V and 7 bases from J, with 7 bases in between. From germline, CDR1 is MDHEN and CDR2 SYDVKM. The CDR3 loop reads CASSSSNEQFF. The CDR3 DNA sequence: TGTGCCAGCAGCTCCTCGAATGAGCAGTTCTTC.

This chain connects TRBV12-3 or TRBV12-4 to TRBJ2-3; 7 nucleotides match TRBD1. Trimming took 2 bases from V and 7 from J; bases not matched to a gene: 12. The CDR3 is 16 residues long. CDR3 bases: TGTGCCAGCAGTTTAACATCCAACCCACAGGGGCATACGCAGTATTTT. Translating gives CASSLTSNPQGHTQYF.

The genes are TRBV10-3 and TRBJ1-3; TRBD1 agrees at 7 bases. Germline-derived CDR1 and CDR2 are ENHRY and SYGVKD. The CDR3 length is 15 residues. Unmatched junction bases numbered 9, after V lost 10 bases and J lost 0 bases. CDR3 loop: CASRGWDSSGNTIYF. The CDR3 DNA sequence: TGTGCCAGCAGGGGGTGGGACAGCTCTGGAAACACCATATATTTT.

The CDR3 loop reads CSVDLTGRTEAFF. DNA of the CDR3: TGCAGCGTTGATCTGACAGGGCGCACTGAAGCTTTCTTT. V and J are TRBV29-1 and TRBJ1-1; 7 nucleotides match TRBD1. The germline CDR1 and CDR2 sequences are SQVTM and ANQGSEA. This CDR3 comprises 13 residues. V shed 3 bases, J shed 4 bases, and the junction held 5 bases outside the gene matches.

This clonotype was detected ten times or more. This chain joins TRBV28 and TRBJ1-1; 7 positions agree with TRBD1. This CDR3 has 15 amino acids. Germline trimming cut 7 bases from V and 0 bases from J; bases unmatched to any gene: 8. Germline CDR1 is MDHEN and CDR2 is SYDVKM. CDR3 in DNA: TGTGCCAGCATCGGGACAGCAGGGATGAACACTGAAGCTTTCTTT. Protein sequence: CASIGTAGMNTEAFF. Looking up the rest from reference TRBV28 and TRBJ1-1 gives the full variable domain: DVKVTQSSRYLVKRTGEKVFLECVQDMDHENMFWYRQDPGLGLRLIYFSYDVKMKEKGDIPEGYSVSREKKERFSLILESASTNQTSMYLCASIGTAGMNTEAFFGQGTRLTVV.

The V and J genes are TRBV25-1 and TRBJ2-5; possibly TRBD1 or TRBD2 for D (5 bases each). Trimming removed 0 bases at V and 8 bases at J, with 7 bases between. The CDR3 sequence is 12 residues long. From germline, CDR1 is MGHDK and CDR2 SYGVNS. The CDR3 loop is CASSEYRDTQYF. DNA of the CDR3: TGTGCCAGCAGTGAATATAGGGACACCCAGTACTTC.

This clonotype has just one count. At one end the junction does not follow the germline gene, possibly because of a read error. The chain combines TRBV2 with TRBJ1-1, with D possibly being TRBD1 (5 bases). The CDR3 loop spans 13 amino acids. Germline V gene lookup returns CDR1 SNHLY and CDR2 FYNNEI. CDR3 in DNA: TGTGCCCGCAGTCGTGACAGAAACACGGCAGCTTTCTTT. It translates to CARSRDRNTAAFF.

This rearrangement joins TRBV6-5 to TRBJ2-2, with 9 bases aligning to TRBD1. The trim removed 5 bases at V and 1 base at J, leaving 11 bases unmatched. Germline CDR1 MNHEY, CDR2 SVGAGI. The CDR3 is 18 amino acids. The CDR3 loop is CASSQPRDREQNTGELFF. The DNA for the CDR3 is TGTGCCAGCAGTCAGCCCCGGGACAGGGAACAGAACACCGGGGAGCTGTTTTTT.

This clonotype is deemed medium-sized (0.01 to 0.1%). The gene calls are TRBV19 and TRBJ1-2; D gene uncertain. The CDR3 consists of 13 residues. With 1 base removed from V and 6 bases from J, the gap between germline ends came to 9 bases. Per the germline V gene, CDR1 is LNHDA and CDR2 is SQIVND (reference sequence). The CDR3 loop reads CASSIGWTDGYTF. As DNA, the CDR3 is TGTGCCAGTAGTATAGGGTGGACGGATGGCTACACCTTC. Drawing the rest from reference TRBV19 and TRBJ1-2, the complete variable domain is DGGITQSPKYLFRKEGQNVTLSCEQNLNHDAMYWYRQDPGQGLRLIYYSQIVNDFQKGDIAEGYSVSREKKESFPLTVTSAQKNPTAFYLCASSIGWTDGYTFGSGTRLTVV.

This clonotype was seen a handful of times. This rearrangement joins TRBV7-9 to TRBJ1-6; TRBD1 matches 12 bases. The CDR3 has 15 amino acids. Germline V gives CDR1 SEHNR, CDR2 FQNEAQ (reference sequence). The V and J ends lost 5 bases and 14 bases, in that order; junction bases with no gene match: 10. The CDR3 DNA reads as TGTGCCAGCAGCCCCACCGGGACAGGGGGCCTAACCCTCCACTTT. Protein product: CASSPTGTGGLTLHF.

On this clonotype itself: A much larger clone lies one base from this, so it may be a read error. This chain connects TRBV19 to TRBJ1-5; the D is unclear. The J call could be wrong; TRBJ2-3 is a better fit for the DNA end. CDR1 and CDR2 (germline): LNHDA, SQIVND (reference sequence). The CDR3 runs 14 residues. For the CDR3, the DNA is TGTGCCAGTAGTATTGCGTACGCGAATCAGCCCCAGTATTTT. Protein product: CASSIAYANQPQYF.

On this clonotype itself: A much more abundant neighbour one base away suggests this may be a read error. This chain links TRBV2 with TRBJ1-2, with TRBD1 matching 8 bases. After removal of 6 bases from V and 3 bases from J, the junction contained 6 bases not matched to a gene. The CDR3 runs to 14 residues. The V gene's germline CDR1 is SNHLY and CDR2 FYNNEI. The CDR3 DNA reads TGTGCCAGCAGACCCGGACAGGGTGACTATGGCTACACCTTC. Protein: CASRPGQGDYGYTF.

This clonotype was recorded only once. The rearrangement joins TRBV12-3 or TRBV12-4 to TRBJ2-5; tentatively, D is TRBD1 or TRBD2 (5 bases each). The end of the DNA aligns better with TRBJ2-1, so the J call may be wrong. The CDR3 runs 11 residues. The CDR3 DNA follows: TGTGCCAGCTCGGTAGGTGGGACCCAGTTCTTC. It translates to CASSVGGTQFF.

As to this clonotype: An end of the junction does not agree with germline; a read error may underlie this. The chain is built from TRBV10-3 and TRBJ2-2; TRBD1 matches 9 bases. The CDR3 covers 16 residues. CDR1 and CDR2 (germline): ENHRY, SYGVKD. The CDR3 loop is CASSTRTGVNTGELFF. In DNA form, the CDR3 reads TGTGCCAGCAGTACTAGGACAGGGGTGAACACCGGGGAGCTGTTTTTT.

For this clonotype: The junction departs from the called germline gene at one end, perhaps through a read error. This chain uses TRBV10-1 with TRBJ2-1, with 8 bases identical to TRBD2. Germline assignment: CDR1 WNHNN and CDR2 SYGVQD (reference sequence). The CDR3 runs 9 residues. CDR3 protein: CASRLAEVF. DNA of the CDR3: TGCGCCAGCAGACTAGCGGAGGTCTTC.

This clonotype was seen more than once but under ten times. The rearrangement joins TRBV29-1 to TRBJ1-1; the D is unclear. Trimming took 3 bases from V and 1 from J, leaving 3 bases between them. The CDR3 is 11 amino acids. CDR1 is SQVTM and CDR2 is ANQGSEA in the germline V gene. The DNA for the CDR3 is TGCAGCGTTGAGGAGAACACTGAAGCTTTCTTT. This encodes CSVEENTEAFF.